The next 30 T cell receptor beta chains were all read from a single sample in a study of T cells in Graves' hyperthyroidism and ophthalmopathy. Amplified regions were TCR beta CDR3 sequences from RNA transcripts. Primed by the HTBI set, a first-round RT-PCR was run on the TCR CDR3. MiXCR, run by TCRdb on the multiplex PCR reads, gives a single entry per CDR3 protein. The sample carries roughly 400,000 distinct CDR3 sequences, over 12% recorded once. Sequenced material: blood. All receptors derive from a man aged 45-60 years with Graves' ophthalmopathy.

This chain connects TRBV4-1 to TRBJ2-7; possibly TRBD2 for D (5 bases). Deletions cut 1 base from V and 3 bases from J, with 13 bases between. CDR1 and CDR2 (germline): MGHRA, YSYEKL. The CDR3 is 15 amino acids. CDR3 region: CASSQVVGKNYEQYF. CDR3 bases: TGCGCCAGCAGCCAAGTTGTCGGGAAAAACTACGAGCAGTACTTC.

Worth noting for this clonotype: A read error may produce the germline difference seen at one junction end. The chain is built from TRBV3-1 and TRBJ2-3, with TRBD2 matching over 10 bases. Germline CDR1 reads LGHDT; CDR2 reads YNNKEL (reference sequence). The CDR3 is 17 residues long. The CDR3 region is CANSQEWLAGDTDTQYF. In DNA form, the CDR3 reads TGTGCCAACAGCCAAGAGTGGCTAGCGGGAGATACAGATACGCAGTATTTT.

This clonotype came up a few times. V usage is TRBV28 and J usage is TRBJ1-4; D ambiguous. Germline assignment: CDR1 MDHEN and CDR2 SYDVKM. V was pared by 11 bases and J by 8 bases, with 15 bases between. The CDR3 has 12 residues. The CDR3 sequence is CADFLGAEKLFF. The CDR3, as DNA: TGTGCCGACTTTTTGGGCGCCGAAAAACTGTTTTTT.

This clonotype came up many times. J is TRBJ2-5 and V is TRBV3-1; D is ambiguous. The germline CDR1 and CDR2 sequences are LGHDT and YNNKEL (reference sequence). Trimming pared 3 bases from V and 2 bases from J, leaving 7 bases between. The CDR3 consists of 13 residues. Here the CDR3 DNA reads TGTGCCAGCAGCCACGGGTTACAAGAGACCCAGTACTTC. It encodes CASSHGLQETQYF.

In its sample, this clonotype was seen many times. The V call is TRBV28, the J call TRBJ2-1; D remains ambiguous. Germline CDR1 and CDR2: MDHEN and SYDVKM. The V end lost 10 bases, the J end lost 0 bases, and 10 bases lay between the germline ends. The CDR3 has 13 residues. CDR3 sequence (DNA): TGTGCCACCTCGGTGGACTCCTACAATGAGCAGTTCTTC. Its translation: CATSVDSYNEQFF.

This clonotype was seen a handful of times. This chain links TRBV27 with TRBJ1-5; D uncertain. There are 14 residues in the CDR3. Trimming removed 7 bases from V and 2 bases from J, with 12 bases in between. CDR1 and CDR2 (germline): MNHEY, SMNVEV (reference sequence). The CDR3 sequence: CASKLAEGNQPQHF. The CDR3 DNA is TGTGCCAGCAAATTGGCCGAGGGCAATCAGCCCCAGCATTTT.

The CDR3 DNA reads TGTGCCAGTAAGGCCCGGGAATGGTCTGAAGCTTTCTTT. This gives the protein CASKAREWSEAFF. This rearrangement joins TRBV19 to TRBJ1-1, with unresolved D. Germline V gives CDR1 LNHDA, CDR2 SQIVND (reference sequence). Trimming took 7 bases from V and 6 from J, leaving 15 bases between them. The CDR3 consists of 13 residues.

This clonotype was seen more than once but under ten times. The chain couples TRBV19 to TRBJ2-7; tentatively, D is TRBD2 (5 bases). The V gene lost 1 base and the J gene lost 4 bases, with 14 bases spanning the gap. Germline lookup yields CDR1 LNHDA and CDR2 SQIVND (reference sequence). The CDR3 runs to 15 residues. The CDR3 is CASSIAPRTQYEQYF. The CDR3 DNA reads TGTGCCAGTAGTATAGCCCCACGGACTCAATACGAGCAGTACTTC.

The chain employs TRBV6-6 and TRBJ2-2, with 7 bases aligning to TRBD2. CDR3 length: 15 amino acids. J was trimmed by 1 base and V by 2 bases; bases with no gene match: 1. Germline V gene lookup returns CDR1 MNHNY and CDR2 SVGAGI (reference sequence). In nucleotides, the CDR3 is TGTGCCAGCAGTTACGGGACTATGAACACCGGGGAGCTGTTTTTT. Its protein is CASSYGTMNTGELFF.

This clonotype was detected many times. The DNA of the CDR3 is TGTGCCTGGAGTGTTGGAGTTACCGGCGAGCAGTACTTC. It translates to CAWSVGVTGEQYF. This chain connects TRBV30 to TRBJ2-7; D gene uncertain. Germline assignment: CDR1 GTSNPN and CDR2 SVGIG (reference sequence). CDR3 length: 13 amino acids. V lost 0 bases and J 6 bases, leaving 12 bases between the germline ends.

This clonotype has a count of ten or more. The chain carries TRBV20-1 and TRBJ2-5; tentatively, D is TRBD1 or TRBD2 (5 bases each). V lost 3 bases and J 2 bases, leaving 16 bases between the germline ends. The CDR3 consists of 15 residues. CDR1 and CDR2 (germline): DFQATT, SNEGSKA (reference sequence). The CDR3 nucleotides read TGCAGTGCTAGCCCCCATGGGGGACGACAAGAGACCCAGTACTTC. Its translation: CSASPHGGRQETQYF.

This clonotype was observed at least ten times. This chain connects TRBV29-1 to TRBJ1-2; D is undetermined. Germline V gene sequence: CDR1 SQVTM, CDR2 ANQGSEA. Between the trimmed V and J ends, which lost 3 bases and 4 bases, there was a span of 9 bases. The CDR3 is 12 amino acids. The CDR3 DNA follows: TGCAGCGTTGATCACCCAGGCTATGGCTACACCTTC. Protein: CSVDHPGYGYTF.

This sequence joins TRBV15 and TRBJ2-3; 7 bases are shared with TRBD1. This CDR3 contains 16 residues. The V and J ends lost 5 bases and 2 bases, in that order; junction bases with no gene match: 10. CDR1 is LNHNV and CDR2 is YYDKDF in the germline V gene (reference sequence). In nucleotides, the CDR3 is TGTGCCACCAGCCGGTCCGGACAGGCGATCACAGATACGCAGTATTTT. Amino acid sequence: CATSRSGQAITDTQYF.

This clonotype has at least ten counts. DNA of the CDR3: TGTGCCAGTAGTATCGGAATCGGGAGGACAGAGACCCAGTACTTC. This translates into CASSIGIGRTETQYF. The chain uses TRBV19 and TRBJ2-5; 7 bases match TRBD2. Germline CDR1 is LNHDA and CDR2 is SQIVND (reference sequence). The CDR3 covers 15 residues. V was clipped by 3 bases and J by 4 bases; unmatched bases: 8.

This clonotype was seen many times. This rearrangement joins TRBV29-1 to TRBJ2-7, with D unclear. The CDR3 runs to 15 residues. V was shortened by 0 bases and J by 2 bases, with 14 bases between the two germline ends. CDR1 is SQVTM, CDR2 ANQGSEA, per germline. Here the CDR3 reads CSVEDLTENPYEQYF. CDR3 sequence (DNA): TGCAGCGTTGAAGATCTTACCGAGAACCCCTACGAGCAGTACTTC.

This clonotype came up many times. The chain employs TRBV19 and TRBJ2-5, with a weak D call TRBD1 (5 bases). This CDR3 is 13 amino acids long. Germline V gives CDR1 LNHDA, CDR2 SQIVND (reference sequence). V lost 5 bases, J lost 5 bases, and 12 bases lay in between. CDR3 DNA: TGTGCCAGTAGTTCAGGGATGGAGGAGACCCAGTACTTC. Translating it yields CASSSGMEETQYF.

In its sample, this clonotype was seen many times. The rearrangement uses TRBV6-1 and TRBJ2-1; 8 bases are shared with TRBD1. The CDR3 runs to 14 residues. Germline trimming cut 5 bases from V and 7 bases from J; bases unmatched to any gene: 7. Germline V CDR1 and CDR2: MNHNS, SASEGT. CDR3 bases: TGTGCCAGCAGTTTAGGACAGGGATTAAATGAGCAGTTCTTC. Its protein product is CASSLGQGLNEQFF.

This clonotype appeared many times. The V gene is TRBV13, the J gene TRBJ2-5; D might be TRBD2 (7 bases). Between the trimmed V and J ends, which lost 5 bases and 2 bases, there was a span of 12 bases. The CDR3 runs to 14 residues. Looked up from germline, CDR1 is PRHDT and CDR2 is FYEKMQ (reference sequence). The CDR3 is CASSVRGGQETQYF. The CDR3 DNA is TGTGCCAGCAGCGTGAGGGGGGGGCAAGAGACCCAGTACTTC.

The V call is TRBV19, the J call TRBJ2-2; TRBD2 agrees at 13 bases. Looked up from germline, CDR1 is LNHDA and CDR2 is SQIVND (reference sequence). J gave up 5 bases and V 9 bases, and 6 bases lay outside the gene matches. The CDR3 length is 15 residues. The CDR3 DNA is TGTGCCAGCCGGACTAGCGGGAGTTCGACCGGGGAGCTGTTTTTT. Encoded protein: CASRTSGSSTGELFF.

This clonotype was counted ten times or more. V and J are TRBV29-1 and TRBJ2-7; 14 nucleotides agree with TRBD2. Trimming cost V 1 base and J 7 bases; bases outside gene matches: 6. The CDR3 loop spans 15 amino acids. CDR1 SQVTM and CDR2 ANQGSEA come from the germline V gene. CDR3 in DNA: TGCAGCGTTGAAGGGACTAGCGGGAGGCGGTTGGAGCAGTACTTC. Translated: CSVEGTSGRRLEQYF.

This clonotype has only a few counts. This sequence joins TRBV18 and TRBJ2-7; 8 nucleotides match TRBD1. The germline V gene has CDR1 KGHSH and CDR2 LQKENI. J gave up 5 bases and V 1 base, and 4 bases lay outside the gene matches. The CDR3 loop spans 14 amino acids. The CDR3 DNA follows: TGTGCCAGCTCACCACGGACAGGGATCGACGAGCAGTACTTC. Translating it yields CASSPRTGIDEQYF.

The rearrangement joins TRBV12-3 or TRBV12-4 to TRBJ2-1; the D is unclear. Trimming took off 6 bases at V and 10 bases at J, with 13 bases between the two ends. CDR3 size: 12 residues. The CDR3 sequence: CASSPTGHEQFF. For the CDR3, the DNA is TGTGCCAGCAGCCCAACTGGGCACGAGCAGTTCTTC.

V usage is TRBV7-6 and J usage is TRBJ2-1, with 9 bases fitting TRBD2. CDR3 length: 16 residues. J was trimmed by 6 bases and V by 2 bases; bases with no gene match: 8. The germline V gene has CDR1 SGHVS and CDR2 FNYEAQ. DNA for the CDR3: TGTGCCAGCAGCTTAATGGCGGGAGGGGTCCTCAATGAGCAGTTCTTC. This gives the protein CASSLMAGGVLNEQFF.

This clonotype was seen more than once but under ten times. The chain combines TRBV19 with TRBJ2-7; 10 bases are shared with TRBD2. V shed 4 bases and J 0 bases; nucleotides not matched to a gene: 6. This CDR3 region has 16 residues. Looked up from germline, CDR1 is LNHDA and CDR2 is SQIVND (reference sequence). The CDR3 DNA sequence: TGTGCCAGTAGTAGGACTAGCGGAACCCGCTCCTACGAGCAGTACTTC. This encodes CASSRTSGTRSYEQYF.

V gene TRBV15 combines with J gene TRBJ1-5, with D tentatively TRBD1 (5 bases). V gave up 7 bases and J gave up 7 bases, with 14 bases separating them. The CDR3 is 13 residues long. Germline V gives CDR1 LNHNV, CDR2 YYDKDF (reference sequence). Here the CDR3 DNA reads TGTGCCACCAATACCGGGGCAGGGCAGCCCCAGCATTTT. It encodes CATNTGAGQPQHF.

The rearrangement joins TRBV6-1 to TRBJ2-1; D call uncertain. CDR3 size: 13 residues. From germline, CDR1 is MNHNS and CDR2 SASEGT. The V end was cut by 6 bases, the J end by 6 bases, with 12 bases between. The CDR3, as DNA: TGTGCCAGCAGCTCCCCAACCTCCAATGAGCAGTTCTTC. Protein: CASSSPTSNEQFF.

Many counts were recorded for this clonotype. V gene TRBV28 combines with J gene TRBJ1-5; no definite D call. CDR3 size: 14 residues. CDR1 is MDHEN, CDR2 SYDVKM, per germline. The germline V and J ends were trimmed by 6 bases and 4 bases, with 13 bases remaining between them. CDR3 coding DNA: TGTGCCAGCAGAACACCTAGTTGGAATCAGCCCCAGCATTTT. As protein: CASRTPSWNQPQHF.

The rearrangement joins TRBV4-1 to TRBJ1-2; TRBD1 aligns across 10 bases. The germline V gene has CDR1 MGHRA and CDR2 YSYEKL. J was trimmed by 7 bases and V by 4 bases; bases with no gene match: 6. CDR3 length: 14 residues. CDR3 region: CASSPTGGSGGYTF. Written as DNA, the CDR3 is TGCGCCAGCAGCCCGACAGGGGGCTCAGGTGGCTACACCTTC.

This clonotype was seen at least ten times. The genes are TRBV3-1 and TRBJ1-2, with 7 bases lining up with TRBD1. Unmatched junction bases numbered 5, after V lost 2 bases and J lost 2 bases. The CDR3 is made up of 15 amino acids. CDR1 LGHDT and CDR2 YNNKEL come from the germline V gene (reference sequence). The CDR3 loop is CASSQNRGRNYGYTF. DNA of the CDR3: TGTGCCAGCAGCCAAAACAGGGGACGAAACTATGGCTACACCTTC.

V and J are TRBV5-1 and TRBJ2-3; D is undetermined. V lost 6 bases and J 3 bases, leaving 17 bases between the germline ends. Germline V gene data show CDR1 as SGHRS and CDR2 as YFSETQ. There are 15 residues in the CDR3. The CDR3 loop is CASTPGSFGTDTQYF. CDR3 DNA sequence: TGCGCCAGCACCCCGGGCAGCTTCGGGACAGATACGCAGTATTTT. The entire variable domain, with the rest obtained from reference TRBV5-1 and TRBJ2-3, is as follows: KAGVTQTPRYLIKTRGQQVTLSCSPISGHRSVSWYQQTPGQGLQFLFEYFSETQRNKGNFPGRFSGRQFSNSRSEMNVSTLELGDSALYLCASTPGSFGTDTQYFGPGTRLTVL.